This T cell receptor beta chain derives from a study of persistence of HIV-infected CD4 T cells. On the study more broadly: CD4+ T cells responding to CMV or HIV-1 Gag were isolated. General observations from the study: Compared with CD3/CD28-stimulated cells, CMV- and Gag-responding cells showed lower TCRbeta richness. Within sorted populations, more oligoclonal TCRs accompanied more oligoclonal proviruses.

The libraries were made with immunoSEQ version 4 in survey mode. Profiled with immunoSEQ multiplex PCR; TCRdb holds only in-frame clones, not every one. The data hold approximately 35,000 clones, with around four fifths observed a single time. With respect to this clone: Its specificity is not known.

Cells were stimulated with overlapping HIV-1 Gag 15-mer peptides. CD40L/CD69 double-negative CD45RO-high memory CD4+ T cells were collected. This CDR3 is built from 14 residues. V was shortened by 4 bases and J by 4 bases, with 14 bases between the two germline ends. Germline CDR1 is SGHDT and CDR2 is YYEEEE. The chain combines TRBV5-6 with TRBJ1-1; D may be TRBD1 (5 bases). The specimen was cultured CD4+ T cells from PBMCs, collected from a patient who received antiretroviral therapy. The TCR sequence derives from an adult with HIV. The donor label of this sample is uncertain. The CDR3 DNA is TGTGCCAGCAGCCCGGGACTCAGGGCCACTGAAGCTTTCTTT. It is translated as CASSPGLRATEAFF.